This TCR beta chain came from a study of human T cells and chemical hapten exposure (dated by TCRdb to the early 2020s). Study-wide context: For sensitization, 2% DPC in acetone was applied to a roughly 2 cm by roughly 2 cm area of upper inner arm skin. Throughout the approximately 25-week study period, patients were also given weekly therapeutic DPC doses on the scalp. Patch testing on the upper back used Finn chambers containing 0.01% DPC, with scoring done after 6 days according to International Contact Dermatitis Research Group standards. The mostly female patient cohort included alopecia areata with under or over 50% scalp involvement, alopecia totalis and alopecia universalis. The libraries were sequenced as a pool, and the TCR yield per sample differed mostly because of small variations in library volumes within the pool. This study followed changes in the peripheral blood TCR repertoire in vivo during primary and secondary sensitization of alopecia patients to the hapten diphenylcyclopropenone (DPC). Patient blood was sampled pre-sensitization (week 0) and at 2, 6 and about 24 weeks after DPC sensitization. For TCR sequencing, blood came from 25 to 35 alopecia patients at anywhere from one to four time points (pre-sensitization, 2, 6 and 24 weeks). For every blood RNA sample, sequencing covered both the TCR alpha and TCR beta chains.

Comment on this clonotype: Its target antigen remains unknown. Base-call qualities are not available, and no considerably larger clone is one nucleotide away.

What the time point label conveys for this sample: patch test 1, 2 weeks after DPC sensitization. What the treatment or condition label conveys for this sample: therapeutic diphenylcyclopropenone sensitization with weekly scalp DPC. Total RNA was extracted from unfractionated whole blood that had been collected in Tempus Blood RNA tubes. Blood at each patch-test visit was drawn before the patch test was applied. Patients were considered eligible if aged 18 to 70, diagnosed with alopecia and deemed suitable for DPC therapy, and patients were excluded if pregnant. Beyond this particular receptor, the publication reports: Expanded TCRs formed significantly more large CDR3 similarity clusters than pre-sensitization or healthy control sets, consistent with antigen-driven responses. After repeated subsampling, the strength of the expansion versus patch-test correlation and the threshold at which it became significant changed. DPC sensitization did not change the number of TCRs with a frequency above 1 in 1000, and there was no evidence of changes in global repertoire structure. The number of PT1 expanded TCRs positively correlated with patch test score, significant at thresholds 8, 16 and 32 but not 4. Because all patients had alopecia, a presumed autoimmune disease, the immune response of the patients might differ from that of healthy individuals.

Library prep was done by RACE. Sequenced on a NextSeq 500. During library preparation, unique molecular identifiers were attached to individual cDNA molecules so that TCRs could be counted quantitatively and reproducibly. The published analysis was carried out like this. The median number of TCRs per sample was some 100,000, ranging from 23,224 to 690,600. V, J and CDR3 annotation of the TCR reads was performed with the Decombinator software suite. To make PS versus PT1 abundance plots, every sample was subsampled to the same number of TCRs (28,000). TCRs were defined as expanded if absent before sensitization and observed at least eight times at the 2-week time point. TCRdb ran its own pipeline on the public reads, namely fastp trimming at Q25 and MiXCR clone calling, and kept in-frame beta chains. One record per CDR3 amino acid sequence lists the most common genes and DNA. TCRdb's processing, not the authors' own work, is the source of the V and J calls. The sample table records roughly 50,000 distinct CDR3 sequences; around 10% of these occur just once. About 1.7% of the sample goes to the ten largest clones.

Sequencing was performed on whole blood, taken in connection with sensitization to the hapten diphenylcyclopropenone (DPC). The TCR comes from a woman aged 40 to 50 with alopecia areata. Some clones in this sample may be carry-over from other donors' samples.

This receptor has the CDR3 CASSPRTQGRNEQFF. The base sequence is TGTGCCAGCAGTCCCCGGACCCAAGGACGGAATGAGCAGTTCTTC. The rearranged segments are TRBV12-3 or TRBV12-4 and TRBJ2-1; the D gene is unclear. V gives up 5 bases and J gives up 7 bases, and the segment between their germline ends measures 18 bases. The CDR3 goes from the cysteine to the phenylalanine over 15 residues. CDR3 DNA only is kept here, 45 bases in frame from base 1.